Below, 25 T cell receptor beta chains from the same sample are listed, as sequenced in a study of cytomegalovirus exposure and HLA in healthy donors. Vbeta (60) and Jbeta (13) primers were used in the PCR. The table came from immunoSEQ multiplex PCR; TCRdb's copy has only in-frame clones and leaves some out. The profile shows about 140,000 clones, 80% to 85% of them singletons. Sequencing was carried out using PBMCs. These receptors came from a male donor in good health and CMV-seropositive.

V is TRBV29-1 and J is TRBJ1-4; a possible D gene is TRBD1 (5 bases). The length of the CDR3 is 14 residues. V lost 6 bases and J lost 0, with 11 bases in between. Germline V CDR1 and CDR2: SQVTM, ANQGSEA. The CDR3 spells CSVGGAATNEKLFF. The CDR3 DNA reads TGCAGCGTGGGTGGGGCAGCAACTAATGAAAAACTGTTTTTT.

The rearrangement uses TRBV19 and TRBJ2-5; 7 positions match TRBD2. J lost 5 bases, V lost 3 bases, and 15 bases had no gene match. This CDR3 has 17 residues. Looked up from germline, CDR1 is LNHDA and CDR2 is SQIVND (reference sequence). The chain's CDR3 is CASSMGGRLAGSETQYF. The CDR3 bases are TGTGCCAGTAGTATGGGGGGGAGACTAGCCGGCTCGGAGACCCAGTACTTC.

This chain connects TRBV5-4 to TRBJ2-7, with D maybe TRBD2 (6 bases). Germline loops: CDR1 SGHNT, CDR2 YYREEE (reference sequence). Trimming stripped 4 bases from V and 0 bases from J, with 14 bases between. The CDR3 has 15 residues. The CDR3 DNA reads TGTGCCAGCAGCCCGGGAGTATTCAACTCCTACGAGCAGTACTTC. It encodes CASSPGVFNSYEQYF.

The chain has TRBV28 and TRBJ2-4, with 13 nucleotides matching TRBD2. Germline CDR1 MDHEN, CDR2 SYDVKM. This CDR3 has 15 amino acids. V gave up 4 bases and J gave up 9 bases; unmatched junction bases: 6. The CDR3 region has the DNA TGTGCCAGCAGTTCCAGACTAGCGGGAGGTGGCATTCAGTACTTC. Protein sequence: CASSSRLAGGGIQYF.

The gene calls are TRBV7-9 and TRBJ1-2; D gene uncertain. Trimming took off 3 bases at V and 3 bases at J, with 8 bases between the two ends. The germline gives CDR1 SEHNR, CDR2 FQNEAQ (reference sequence). The CDR3 has 13 amino acids. The CDR3 DNA follows: TGTGCCAGCAGCTTTGAGGGATACTATGGCTACACCTTC. Its translation: CASSFEGYYGYTF. The complete variable domain, with remaining parts taken from reference TRBV7-9 and TRBJ1-2, reads DTGVSQNPRHKITKRGQNVTFRCDPISEHNRLYWYRQTLGQGPEFLTYFQNEAQLEKSRLLSDRFSAERPKGSFSTLEIQRTEQGDSAMYLCASSFEGYYGYTFGSGTRLTVV.

In this sample, this clone turned up a few times. This sequence joins TRBV5-1 and TRBJ2-5, with unresolved D. CDR3 size: 11 residues. V lost 5 bases to trimming and J lost 2 bases, with 4 bases between them. Germline V CDR1 and CDR2: SGHRS, YFSETQ. The CDR3 reads CASSIQETQYF. As DNA, the CDR3 is TGCGCCAGCAGTATTCAAGAGACCCAGTACTTC.

The J gene is TRBJ2-6, the V gene TRBV7-2; TRBD2 matches 10 bases. The CDR3 is made up of 17 amino acids. Germline assignment: CDR1 SGHTA and CDR2 FQGNSA. Unmatched junction bases numbered 2, after V lost 3 bases and J lost 0 bases. The CDR3, as DNA: TGTGCCAGCAGCTTCGTAGCGGGGGGCTCTGGGGCCAACGTCCTGACTTTC. This codes for CASSFVAGGSGANVLTF. The full variable domain, with the rest looked up from reference TRBV7-2 and TRBJ2-6, is GAGVSQSPSNKVTEKGKDVELRCDPISGHTALYWYRQSLGQGLEFLIYFQGNSAPDKSGLPSDRFSAERTGGSVSTLTIQRTQQEDSAVYLCASSFVAGGSGANVLTFGAGSRLTVL.

This chain links TRBV14 with TRBJ2-7; TRBD1 aligns across 8 bases. After removal of 6 bases from V and 0 bases from J, the junction contained 13 bases not matched to a gene. The CDR3 length is 17 residues. The germline gives CDR1 SGHDN, CDR2 FVKESK. The CDR3: CASSSSPGQDNSYEQYF. CDR3 DNA: TGTGCCAGCAGTTCAAGTCCGGGACAGGACAACTCCTACGAGCAGTACTTC.

This clone was counted a single time. This chain links TRBV5-1 with TRBJ2-3; TRBD2 matches 8 bases. The CDR3 has 16 amino acids. CDR1 is SGHRS and CDR2 is YFSETQ in the germline V gene. Losses at the gene ends were 0 bases for V and 5 bases for J; bases not matched to a gene: 8. CDR3 residues: CASSLAPGGAGDTQYF. The DNA of the CDR3 is TGCGCCAGCAGCTTGGCCCCGGGGGGGGCGGGAGATACGCAGTATTTT.

The chain combines TRBV28 with TRBJ2-5, with a possible D match to TRBD2 (6 bases). CDR3 size: 15 residues. Germline V gives CDR1 MDHEN, CDR2 SYDVKM. V dropped 5 bases and J dropped 3 bases, with 16 bases sitting between them. CDR3 nucleotide sequence: TGTGCCAGCAGTCCATTACTAGCAGAAAAAGAGACCCAGTACTTC. The encoded protein is CASSPLLAEKETQYF.

The V gene is TRBV28, the J gene TRBJ2-5; maybe TRBD1 (5 bases). Germline CDR1 reads MDHEN; CDR2 reads SYDVKM. Trimming left V 7 bases short and J 2 bases short, with 8 bases between. This CDR3 has 12 residues. The CDR3 sequence: CASTGLQETQYF. CDR3 DNA sequence: TGTGCCAGCACAGGGTTACAAGAGACCCAGTACTTC.

The gene calls are TRBV5-1 and TRBJ1-2, with 9 bases aligning to TRBD1. This CDR3 is 17 amino acids long. After removal of 3 bases from V and 0 bases from J, the junction contained 9 bases not matched to a gene. Germline V gene lookup returns CDR1 SGHRS and CDR2 YFSETQ. The CDR3 loop is CASSSTGGIFANYGYTF. CDR3 nucleotides: TGCGCCAGCAGCTCAACAGGGGGCATATTCGCTAACTATGGCTACACCTTC.

The V call is TRBV7-6, the J call TRBJ2-7, with 7 nucleotides matching TRBD1. V trimming: 5 bases; J trimming: 3 bases; junction bases outside the gene matches: 10. Germline loops: CDR1 SGHVS, CDR2 FNYEAQ. The CDR3 runs 15 residues. The CDR3 sequence: CASSLRTGIDYEQYF. CDR3 coding DNA: TGTGCCAGCAGCCTGAGGACAGGAATCGACTACGAGCAGTACTTC.

The chain is built from TRBV10-3 and TRBJ1-1; weak D call: TRBD1 (6 bases). V was trimmed by 2 bases and J by 5 bases, leaving 12 bases between them. Germline loops: CDR1 ENHRY, CDR2 SYGVKD. CDR3 length equals 14 residues. Written as DNA, the CDR3 is TGTGCCATCAGTGAGAACAGGGAAGAAACTGAAGCTTTCTTT. This gives the protein CAISENREETEAFF.

This clone has a single count. This chain uses TRBV6-5 with TRBJ2-5; no clear D. The CDR3 spans 16 residues. Trimming pared 0 bases from V and 2 bases from J, leaving 13 bases between. Germline V gene lookup returns CDR1 MNHEY and CDR2 SVGAGI. In DNA, the CDR3 is TGTGCCAGCAGTTACTCGGCCCTCGGCGGACAAGAGACCCAGTACTTC. Its protein product is CASSYSALGGQETQYF.

This clone was recorded only once. This chain connects TRBV7-9 to TRBJ1-6; 7 bases align to TRBD1. Germline trimming cut 4 bases from V and 0 bases from J; bases unmatched to any gene: 6. Germline loops: CDR1 SEHNR, CDR2 FQNEAQ (reference sequence). This CDR3 is built from 17 residues. CDR3 protein: CASSSAAGGSYNSPLHF. The CDR3 DNA follows: TGTGCCAGCAGCTCGGCCGCAGGGGGCTCCTATAATTCACCCCTCCACTTT.

This clone was observed once. The V call is TRBV5-4, the J call TRBJ2-7, with 7 nucleotides matching TRBD1. From germline, CDR1 is SGHNT and CDR2 YYREEE (reference sequence). CDR3 length: 15 residues. V was pared by 4 bases and J by 3 bases, with 10 bases of the junction left unmatched. The CDR3 here is CASSPGQVLGYEQYF. In DNA, the CDR3 is TGTGCCAGCAGCCCAGGACAGGTTCTTGGCTACGAGCAGTACTTC.

The chain combines TRBV6-5 with TRBJ2-3; the match to TRBD2 covers 10 bases. Germline V gene sequence: CDR1 MNHEY, CDR2 SVGAGI. There are 16 residues in the CDR3. Trimming at V came to 0 bases and at J to 1 base, leaving 1 base not matched to a gene. CDR3: CASSYSSGGGTDTQYF. DNA for the CDR3: TGTGCCAGCAGTTACTCCAGCGGGGGGGGCACAGATACGCAGTATTTT.

The V and J genes are TRBV7-3 and TRBJ1-4; 9 bases are shared with TRBD1. From germline, CDR1 is SGHTA and CDR2 FQGTGA. The CDR3 totals 15 residues. With V trimmed by 5 bases and J by 3 bases, 4 bases remained unmatched. The CDR3 here is CASSPRTGANEKLFF. The CDR3 DNA reads as TGTGCCAGCAGCCCTCGGACAGGGGCTAATGAAAAACTGTTTTTT.

V is TRBV29-1 and J is TRBJ2-7; 8 nucleotides agree with TRBD1. CDR1 is SQVTM and CDR2 is ANQGSEA in the germline V gene. This CDR3 has 12 residues. Losses at the gene ends were 4 bases for V and 3 bases for J; bases not matched to a gene: 2. The CDR3 loop is CSVGDRLYEQYF. DNA for the CDR3: TGCAGCGTTGGGGACAGGCTCTACGAGCAGTACTTC.

The DNA of the CDR3 is TGTGCCAGCAGTCCCCCCGGACAGGGGTTGTTCCAAGCTTTCTTT. Translation: CASSPPGQGLFQAFF. This chain links TRBV27 with TRBJ1-1, with TRBD1 matching over 9 bases. Trimming cost V 5 bases and J 9 bases; bases outside gene matches: 13. CDR1 is MNHEY, CDR2 SMNVEV, per germline (reference sequence). CDR3 length: 15 residues.

This chain connects TRBV15 to TRBJ1-5; weak D call: TRBD1 (5 bases). Between the trimmed V and J ends, which lost 3 bases and 3 bases, there was a span of 15 bases. Per the germline V gene, CDR1 is LNHNV and CDR2 is YYDKDF (reference sequence). The CDR3 has 16 residues. CDR3 in amino acids: CATSRTWGRVNQPQHF. For the CDR3, the DNA is TGTGCCACCAGCAGGACTTGGGGCCGGGTCAATCAGCCCCAGCATTTT.

This clone was counted once. This chain joins TRBV7-3 and TRBJ2-5, with TRBD2 as a possible D gene (5 bases). Germline V lookup: CDR1 SGHTA, CDR2 FQGTGA. With 2 bases removed from V and 11 bases from J, the gap between germline ends came to 15 bases. The CDR3 has 13 residues. The CDR3 reads CASSLGGPTAQYF. The CDR3 DNA reads TGTGCCAGCAGCTTAGGCGGGCCGACGGCGCAGTACTTC.

The genes are TRBV5-1 and TRBJ1-1; 11 bases fit TRBD1. This CDR3 has 16 amino acids. V gave up 5 bases and J gave up 1 base; unmatched junction bases: 7. Germline-derived CDR1 and CDR2 are SGHRS and YFSETQ. CDR3 region: CASSPGQGARNTEAFF. The CDR3 DNA is TGCGCCAGCAGTCCCGGACAGGGGGCGCGGAACACTGAAGCTTTCTTT. Full variable domain (missing parts from reference TRBV5-1 and TRBJ1-1): KAGVTQTPRYLIKTRGQQVTLSCSPISGHRSVSWYQQTPGQGLQFLFEYFSETQRNKGNFPGRFSGRQFSNSRSEMNVSTLELGDSALYLCASSPGQGARNTEAFFGQGTRLTVV.

In its sample, this clone was seen a few times. The J gene is TRBJ2-5, the V gene TRBV29-1; 9 bases are shared with TRBD2. The germline V gene encodes CDR1 SQVTM and CDR2 ANQGSEA. CDR3 length: 13 residues. J lost 4 bases, V lost 7 bases, and 7 bases had no gene match. CDR3 amino acids: CSAGELAGETQYF. The CDR3 nucleotides read TGCAGCGCAGGGGAACTAGCGGGAGAGACCCAGTACTTC.